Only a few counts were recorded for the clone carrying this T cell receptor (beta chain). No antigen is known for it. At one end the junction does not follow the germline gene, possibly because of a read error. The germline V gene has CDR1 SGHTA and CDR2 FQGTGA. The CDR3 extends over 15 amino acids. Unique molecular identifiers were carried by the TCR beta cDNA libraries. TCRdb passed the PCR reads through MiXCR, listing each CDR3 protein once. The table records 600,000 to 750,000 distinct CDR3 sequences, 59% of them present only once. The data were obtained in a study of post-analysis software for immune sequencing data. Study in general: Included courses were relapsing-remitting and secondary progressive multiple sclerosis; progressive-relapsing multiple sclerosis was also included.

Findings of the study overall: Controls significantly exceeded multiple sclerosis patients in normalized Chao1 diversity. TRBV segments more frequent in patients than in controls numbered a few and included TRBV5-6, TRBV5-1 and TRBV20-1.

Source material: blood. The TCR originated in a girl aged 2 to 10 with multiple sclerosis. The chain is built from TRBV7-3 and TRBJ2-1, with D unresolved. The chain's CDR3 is CAGSLTSLSYNEQFF. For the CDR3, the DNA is TGTGCCGGCAGCTTAACGAGTCTCTCCTACAATGAGCAGTTCTTC.